The rows below give T cell receptor beta chains drawn from one sample of a study of T-cell reconstitution after alpha-beta-depleted transplantation in children. A single record per CDR3 protein comes from TCRdb applying MiXCR to the PCR reads. The sample shows roughly 790,000 distinct CDR3 sequences, under 20% of them seen only once. The sample here was PBMCs, mostly from graft donor cells, taken 360 days after TCRalphabeta/CD19-depleted stem cell transplant. The receptor source for this set is a male patient younger than 18 who had a stem cell transplant for acute lymphoblastic leukemia, so the T cells may come from the graft donor. Both conserved end residues are part of each CDR3. The D gene is left open where the match is weak. Size tells how often a clone was seen (once, few, many) or the class of an expanded clone, and some rows leave it out.

>TRBV5-1|TRBJ2-3|TRBD2|.
TGCGCCAGCACCAAAGGACTAGTGAGCACAGATACGCAGTATTTT
CASTKGLVSTDTQYF
>TRBV12-3/TRBV12-4|TRBJ1-2|TRBD1|many
TGTGCCAGCAGTTTCCAGGGGGGGAACTATGGCTACACCTTC
CASSFQGGNYGYTF
>TRBV27|TRBJ1-2|.|.
TGTGCCAGCAGACAGGGTGCCTATGGCTACACCTTC
CASRQGAYGYTF
>TRBV4-1|TRBJ1-2|.|few
TGCGCCCCGCGGGGGGGCGCCTATGGCTACACCTTC
CAPRGGAYGYTF
>TRBV7-7|TRBJ2-5|.|many
TGTGCCAGCAGCTTAGCGTGGGTGGAGACCCAGTACTTC
CASSLAWVETQYF
>TRBV7-9|TRBJ2-1|TRBD1|.
TGTGCCAGCAGACCAACCCGGACAGGGGGGCGGAATGAGCAGTTCTTC
CASRPTRTGGRNEQFF
>TRBV4-2|TRBJ2-5|.|many
TGTGCCAGCAGCCTCAGGGGGGGGAGGGGTCAAGAGACCCAGTACTTC
CASSLRGGRGQETQYF
>TRBV15|TRBJ2-5|.|few
TGTGCCACCAGCAGAGAGGGCAGGGAGAAAGAGACCCAGTACTTC
CATSREGREKETQYF
>TRBV6-1|TRBJ1-1|.|few
TGTGCCACCAAAGCGGCCCATGAAGGCACTGAAGCTTTCTTT
CATKAAHEGTEAFF
>TRBV20-1|TRBJ2-2|TRBD2|many
TGCAGTGCTACAAGACTAGCGGGCGAAGCGAACACCGGGGAGCTGTTTTTT
CSATRLAGEANTGELFF
>TRBV29-1|TRBJ2-1|TRBD2|.
TGCAGCGATTCGACTAGCGGGCTTTACAATGAGCAGTTCTTC
CSDSTSGLYNEQFF
>TRBV5-1|TRBJ2-7|TRBD2|.
TGCGCCAGCAGCTTCACTAGCGGGAGACCCTCAAAGAGCCACGAGCAGTACTTC
CASSFTSGRPSKSHEQYF
>TRBV7-9|TRBJ2-7|.|few
TGTGCCAGCAGCCTTAAGGGGGAAGGACAGCGTTCCTACGAGCAGTACTTC
CASSLKGEGQRSYEQYF
>TRBV7-8|TRBJ2-5|.|many
TGTGCCAGCATATGGGTAGCTGGTGAGGAGACCCAGTACTTC
CASIWVAGEETQYF
>TRBV14|TRBJ1-3|.|few
TGTGCCAGCAGACCTTCGGGCGCAGGAGCAGTTAACACCATATATTTT
CASRPSGAGAVNTIYF
>TRBV15|TRBJ1-2|.|.
TGTGCCACCAGCAGAGATCGGGGTGGGCGGTACTATGGCTACACCTTC
CATSRDRGGRYYGYTF
>TRBV29-1|TRBJ1-1|TRBD1|.
TGCAGCGTTGAATGGACAGGGGAGGACACTGAAGCTTTCTTT
CSVEWTGEDTEAFF
>TRBV5-1|TRBJ2-3|.|many
TGCGCCAGCAGCCGCCGGTTGGACGGCTATACAGATACGCAGTATTTT
CASSRRLDGYTDTQYF
>TRBV18|TRBJ2-7|TRBD1|.
TGTGCCAGCTCACCAATGGGGACAGGGAGGGACGAGCAGTACTTC
CASSPMGTGRDEQYF
>TRBV5-1|TRBJ2-7|TRBD1|few
TGCGCCAGCAGCACGGGACAGGGGGTCTACGAGCAGTACTTC
CASSTGQGVYEQYF
>TRBV5-1|TRBJ2-6|.|few
TGCGCCAGCAGCTTAAGGATGGGCAGGAGGGCTGTGGTAGGGGCCAACGTCCTGACTTTC
CASSLRMGRRAVVGANVLTF
>TRBV12-3/TRBV12-4|TRBJ2-4|TRBD2|once
TGTGCCAGCAGCGAAATATCTGTAGCGGGAGGGCCCTACATTCAGTACTTC
CASSEISVAGGPYIQYF
>TRBV12-3/TRBV12-4|TRBJ2-7|.|.
TGTGCCAGCAGCTCCAGACTAGGGAAGTACTTC
CASSSRLGKYF
>TRBV9|TRBJ2-3|TRBD2|many
TGTGCCAGCAGCTATAGCGGGGATACAGATACGCAGTATTTT
CASSYSGDTDTQYF
>TRBV7-2|TRBJ2-3|TRBD2|many
TGTGCCAGCAGCGCGGCCAGACTAGCGGGAGGGTGGACAGATACGCAGTATTTT
CASSAARLAGGWTDTQYF
>TRBV7-2|TRBJ2-1|TRBD2|.
TGTGCCAGCAGCTTTGTAGCGGGTAGGGGCGGCCACAATGAGCAGTTCTTC
CASSFVAGRGGHNEQFF
>TRBV12-3/TRBV12-4|TRBJ2-3|.|few
TGTGCCAGCAGGCGGGAAGGCACCACAGATACGCAGTATTTT
CASRREGTTDTQYF
>TRBV20-1|TRBJ1-3|TRBD1|.
TGCAGTGCTTACGGACAGGGGTCGGGAAACACCATATATTTT
CSAYGQGSGNTIYF
>TRBV5-5|TRBJ2-7|.|many
TGTGCCAGCAGCCTCCGGGGGCCTAGTCACGAGCAGTACTTC
CASSLRGPSHEQYF
>TRBV3-1|TRBJ1-4|TRBD1|.
TGTGCCAGCAGCAAGGACAGGGCTAATGAAAAACTGTTTTTT
CASSKDRANEKLFF
>TRBV5-4|TRBJ1-2|.|few
TGTGCCAGCAGCTCGGACGGATGGGGCTATGGCTACACCTTC
CASSSDGWGYGYTF
>TRBV7-2|TRBJ1-5|.|few
TGTGCCAGCAGCCTAAGCGGGGCGGATAGCAATCAGCCCCAGCATTTT
CASSLSGADSNQPQHF
>TRBV5-1|TRBJ2-5|TRBD2|many
TGCGCCAGCAGCTTCCGAGCGGGAGGAAGAGAGACCCAGTACTTC
CASSFRAGGRETQYF
>TRBV9|TRBJ2-1|.|few
TGTGCCAGCAGCGAAAGCTTTAATGAGCAGTTCTTC
CASSESFNEQFF
>TRBV15|TRBJ2-7|.|.
TGTGCCACCAGCAGTGTACAGGGCCAGTACTTC
CATSSVQGQYF
>TRBV5-1|TRBJ2-7|.|.
TGCGCCAGCAGCTTGATGTGGGAGAGACGGTACGAGCAGTACTTC
CASSLMWERRYEQYF
>TRBV20-1|TRBJ1-5|.|.
TGCAGTGCTAGTCGGCAGTATCCGAAGCGGGTCTATAGCAATCAGCCCCAGCATTTT
CSASRQYPKRVYSNQPQHF
>TRBV7-9|TRBJ1-2|.|many
TGTGCCAGCAGCTTGACCATTTACTATGGCTACACCTTC
CASSLTIYYGYTF
>TRBV3-1|TRBJ2-5|.|.
TGTGCCAATTCGGAGGGAGAAGAGACCCAGTACTTC
CANSEGEETQYF
>TRBV2|TRBJ2-7|TRBD2|.
TGTGCCTTCTGTTTAGCTAGCGGGAGCTCCTACGAGCAGTACTTC
CAFCLASGSSYEQYF
>TRBV4-1|TRBJ2-7|.|.
TGCGCCAGCAGCCAAGTAATTAGGCGGGGCCTCTCCTACGAGCAGTACTTC
CASSQVIRRGLSYEQYF
>TRBV12-3/TRBV12-4|TRBJ2-5|.|.
TGTGCCAGCAGTTTAGGCATGTGGGAGACCCAGTACTTC
CASSLGMWETQYF
>TRBV27|TRBJ2-5|.|few
TGTGCCAGCAGCCCCCGGCGGGAAAACCAAGAGACCCAGTACTTC
CASSPRRENQETQYF
>TRBV13|TRBJ2-1|.|few
TGTGCCAGCAACTTGAGGGGGGATATTAATGAGCAGTTCTTC
CASNLRGDINEQFF
>TRBV27|TRBJ2-7|.|.
TGTGCCAGCAGTTCGTACAATTACGAGCAGTACTTC
CASSSYNYEQYF
>TRBV4-1|TRBJ2-7|TRBD2|few
TGCGCCAGCAGCCAAGTAAGACTAGCGGTGACGTACGAGCAGTACTTC
CASSQVRLAVTYEQYF
>TRBV27|TRBJ2-1|TRBD2|few
TGTGCCAGCAGTTATCGGACTAGTCGCAATGAGCAGTTCTTC
CASSYRTSRNEQFF
>TRBV10-3|TRBJ2-1|TRBD1|.
TGTGCCATCAAGGGGACAGACAACAATGAGCAGTTCTTC
CAIKGTDNNEQFF
>TRBV7-8|TRBJ2-5|.|.
TGTGCCAGCAGCTTACCTGAGGAGGCGGGACCCCAAGAGACCCAGTACTTC
CASSLPEEAGPQETQYF
>TRBV7-8|TRBJ2-5|TRBD2|.
TGTGCCAGCAGCTTAGAGTCGGGAGGGCCAAAGACCCAGTACTTC
CASSLESGGPKTQYF
>TRBV18|TRBJ1-1|.|many
TGTGCCAGCTCCCCGTTGGGAACCAACACTGAAGCTTTCTTT
CASSPLGTNTEAFF
>TRBV29-1|TRBJ2-1|TRBD1|few
TGCAGCGTTGCCCGGGACAGGGGGTGGAGTGAGCAGTTCTTC
CSVARDRGWSEQFF
>TRBV9|TRBJ2-7|.|.
TGTGCCAGCAGCGTAGACGGCACAGACGAGCAGTACTTC
CASSVDGTDEQYF
>TRBV4-2|TRBJ2-6|TRBD2|.
TGTGCCAGCAGCCAAGTAGGGAGCGGGAGGCAGGCTGGGGCCAACGTCCTGACTTTC
CASSQVGSGRQAGANVLTF